This record concerns one T cell receptor beta chain sequence. Authors' methods: Researchers report that nucleated cell counts were estimated from reference gene primer amplification. TCRdb keeps only in-frame clones here, not all; method: immunoSEQ multiplex PCR. For V, J and clone size, that table is used; D and trimming come from the DNA. The sample has more than 200,000 clones; 80% to 90% are singletons. The source of the sample is a study of blood T cell repertoires in COVID-19. Study-level information: PBMCs, B-cell-depleted T cells, or T cells were the source of the cDNA or gDNA that made up the material.

Per the germline V gene, CDR1 is SEHNR and CDR2 is FQNEAQ (reference sequence). The CDR3 extends over 15 amino acids. V lost 5 bases, J lost 3 bases, and 7 bases stayed unmatched. This clonotype was obtained from a woman in her 50s with acute or convalescent COVID-19. Sequenced sample: peripheral blood. V and J are TRBV7-9 and TRBJ1-3; TRBD1 aligns across 7 bases. The chain's CDR3 is CASSPGPGGGNTIYF. DNA of the CDR3: TGTGCCAGCAGCCCAGGTCCAGGGGGTGGAAACACCATATATTTT.